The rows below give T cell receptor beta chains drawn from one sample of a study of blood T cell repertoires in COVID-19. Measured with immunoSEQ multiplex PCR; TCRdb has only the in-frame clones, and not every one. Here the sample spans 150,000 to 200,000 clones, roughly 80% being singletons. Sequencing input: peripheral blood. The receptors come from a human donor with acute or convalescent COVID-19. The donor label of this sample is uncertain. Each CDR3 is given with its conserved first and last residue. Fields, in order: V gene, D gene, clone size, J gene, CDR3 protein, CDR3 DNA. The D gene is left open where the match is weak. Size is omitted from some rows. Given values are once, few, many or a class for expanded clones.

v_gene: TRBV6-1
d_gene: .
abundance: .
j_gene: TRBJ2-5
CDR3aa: CASSEVGEAQYF
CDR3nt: TGTGCCAGCAGTGAAGTTGGGGAGGCCCAGTACTTC

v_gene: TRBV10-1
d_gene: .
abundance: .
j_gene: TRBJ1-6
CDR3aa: CAWPTETPGRYNSPLHF
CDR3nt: TGCGCCTGGCCGACAGAAACTCCTGGGCGATATAATTCACCCCTCCACTTT

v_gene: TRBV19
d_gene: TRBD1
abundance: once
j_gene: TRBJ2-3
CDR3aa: CASSPPPGQGVDTQYF
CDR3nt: TGTGCCAGTAGTCCTCCCCCGGGACAGGGGGTAGATACGCAGTATTTT

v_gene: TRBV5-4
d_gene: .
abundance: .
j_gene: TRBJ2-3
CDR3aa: CASSLDRGASTDTQYF
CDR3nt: TGTGCCAGCAGCTTGGACCGGGGGGCGAGCACAGATACGCAGTATTTT

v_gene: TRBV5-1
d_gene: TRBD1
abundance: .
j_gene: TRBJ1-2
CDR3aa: CASSPTGASYGYTF
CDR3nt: TGCGCCAGCTCCCCTACAGGGGCCTCTTATGGCTACACCTTC

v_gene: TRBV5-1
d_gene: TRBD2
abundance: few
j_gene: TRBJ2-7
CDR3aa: CASRSTGTRAYEQYF
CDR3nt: TGCGCCAGCAGAAGTACCGGGACTAGGGCTTACGAGCAGTACTTC

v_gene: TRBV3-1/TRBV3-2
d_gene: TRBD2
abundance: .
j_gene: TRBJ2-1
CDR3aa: CASSQEFGAGDYNEQFF
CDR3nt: TGTGCCAGCAGCCAAGAGTTTGGAGCGGGGGATTACAATGAGCAGTTCTTC

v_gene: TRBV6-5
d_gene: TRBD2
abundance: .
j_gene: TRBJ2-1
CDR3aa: CASSSRLAGGPNEQFF
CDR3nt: TGTGCCAGCAGTTCAAGACTAGCGGGGGGGCCCAATGAGCAGTTCTTC

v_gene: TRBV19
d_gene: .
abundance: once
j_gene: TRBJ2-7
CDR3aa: CASSLLRGFDEQYF
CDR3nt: TGTGCCAGTAGCCTCCTTAGGGGGTTCGACGAGCAGTACTTC

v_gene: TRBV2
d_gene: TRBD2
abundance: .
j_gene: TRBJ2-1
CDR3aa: CASSERERGGNEQFF
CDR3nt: TGTGCCAGCAGTGAGAGGGAGCGGGGGGGCAATGAGCAGTTCTTC